Listed below are T cell receptor beta chains from one sample, sequenced in a study of beta chain features in type 1 diabetes. TCRdb's table, derived via immunoSEQ multiplex PCR, lists solely in-frame clones and lacks some. The repertoire has 140,000 or so clones, 13% of them found once; the top ten carry under 1.5%. Material for sequencing was central memory CD4+ T cells from blood. The receptors originated from a man between 18 and 29 years old with type 1 diabetes. CDR3s include the opening cysteine and the closing phenylalanine or tryptophan. The D gene is left open where the match is weak. Clone size, where shown, is once, few, many, or a class for clones that have expanded.

length	J	D	size	V	CDR3	DNA
18	TRBJ1-3	TRBD1	-	TRBV5-1	CASSLETSGQGSGNTIYF	TGCGCCAGCAGCTTGGAAACTTCGGGACAGGGCTCTGGAAACACCATATATTTT
16	TRBJ2-5	TRBD2	many	TRBV5-1	CASSLAGLAAQETQYF	TGCGCCAGCAGCTTGGCGGGACTAGCGGCCCAAGAGACCCAGTACTTC
15	TRBJ2-1	TRBD2	-	TRBV2	CASSPTSEAYNEQFF	TGTGCCAGCAGTCCGACTAGCGAGGCTTACAATGAGCAGTTCTTC
13	TRBJ2-5	-	-	TRBV29-1	CSVVTSSGETQYF	TGCAGCGTCGTTACTAGCTCCGGCGAGACCCAGTACTTC
12	TRBJ1-2	-	-	TRBV7-9	CASSWGDIGYTF	TGTGCCAGCAGCTGGGGGGACATCGGCTACACCTTC
15	TRBJ2-4	-	few	TRBV5-1	CASSLVPPTENIQYF	TGCGCCAGCAGCTTGGTCCCTCCTACGGAAAACATTCAGTACTTC
13	TRBJ2-1	-	-	TRBV30	CAWSGLPKNEQFF	TGTGCCTGGAGTGGCCTTCCGAAAAATGAGCAGTTCTTC
14	TRBJ1-1	TRBD1	few	TRBV7-2	CASSWDRQGTEAFF	TGTGCCAGCAGCTGGGATAGACAGGGCACTGAAGCTTTCTTT
13	TRBJ1-1	-	few	TRBV15	CATAPARDTEAFF	TGTGCCACAGCGCCAGCAAGGGACACTGAAGCTTTCTTT
16	TRBJ2-6	-	few	TRBV18	CASSPAQVTGANVLTF	TGTGCCAGCTCACCTGCCCAGGTAACTGGGGCCAACGTCCTGACTTTC
14	TRBJ2-5	TRBD1	many	TRBV18	CASSPPGQWETQYF	TGTGCCAGCTCACCGCCGGGACAGTGGGAGACCCAGTACTTC
14	TRBJ2-1	-	few	TRBV12-5	CASGTGLLHNEQFF	TGTGCTAGTGGGACCGGACTACTTCACAATGAGCAGTTCTTC
11	TRBJ1-1	TRBD1	-	TRBV29-1	CSGGQGAGAFF	TGCAGCGGAGGACAGGGGGCTGGAGCTTTCTTT
13	TRBJ2-5	-	-	TRBV27	CASSSSQGKTQYF	TGTGCCAGCAGTTCCAGCCAGGGAAAGACCCAGTACTTC
16	TRBJ2-6	TRBD1	-	TRBV27	CASRTGGGYGANVLTF	TGTGCCAGCAGGACAGGGGGCGGTTATGGGGCCAACGTCCTGACTTTC
17	TRBJ2-3	-	-	TRBV5-1	CASSSAGSASATDTQYF	TGCGCCAGCAGCTCCGCAGGGTCGGCCTCAGCAACAGATACGCAGTATTTT
15	TRBJ2-5	-	few	TRBV6-6	CASSSPGQVKETQYF	TGTGCCAGCAGTTCCCCCGGGCAGGTCAAAGAGACCCAGTACTTC
14	TRBJ2-5	TRBD1	few	TRBV7-8	CASSLGTGQETQYF	TGTGCCAGCAGCCTAGGGACAGGACAAGAGACCCAGTACTTC
17	TRBJ2-3	TRBD2	-	TRBV7-3	CASSRGLAGTSTDTQYF	TGTGCCAGCAGTCGTGGACTAGCGGGAACTAGCACAGATACGCAGTATTTT
16	TRBJ2-6	-	-	TRBV19	CASSPAGYSGANVLTF	TGTGCCAGTAGTCCGGCAGGTTATTCTGGGGCCAACGTCCTGACTTTC
13	TRBJ1-6	-	-	TRBV5-1	CASSSGKESPLHF	TGCGCCAGCAGCTCAGGGAAGGAGTCACCCCTCCACTTT
13	TRBJ2-7	TRBD1	-	TRBV25-1	CASSPGQVYEQYF	TGTGCCAGCAGTCCGGGACAGGTCTACGAGCAGTACTTC
14	TRBJ2-7	-	few	TRBV9	CASSVSISGYEQYF	TGTGCCAGCAGCGTATCAATCTCCGGCTACGAGCAGTACTTC
16	TRBJ2-1	TRBD1	-	TRBV5-1	CASSLAGTGSYNEQFF	TGCGCCAGCAGCTTGGCCGGGACAGGGTCCTACAATGAGCAGTTCTTC
17	TRBJ2-3	TRBD1	once	TRBV4-1	CASSQEVGTGGTDTQYF	TGCGCCAGCAGCCAAGAAGTCGGGACAGGGGGTACAGATACGCAGTATTTT
15	TRBJ2-2	-	-	TRBV29-1	CSVASGTSNTGELFF	TGCAGCGTTGCATCCGGGACTTCGAACACCGGGGAGCTGTTTTTT
15	TRBJ2-4	-	few	TRBV10-1	CASSESTVAKNIQYF	TGCGCCAGCAGTGAGTCGACAGTGGCCAAAAACATTCAGTACTTC
11	TRBJ1-1	-	few	TRBV20-1	CSARDLQVAFF	TGCAGTGCTAGAGATCTACAGGTGGCTTTCTTT
16	TRBJ2-3	-	many	TRBV14	CASSQGTGIGTDTQYF	TGTGCCAGCAGCCAAGGAACCGGAATAGGCACAGATACGCAGTATTTT
12	TRBJ2-7	-	few	TRBV4-1	CASSQASYEQYF	TGCGCCAGCAGCCAGGCGTCCTACGAGCAGTACTTC
14	TRBJ2-3	-	-	TRBV6-1	CASSEAPRTDTQYF	TGTGCCAGCAGTGAAGCGCCCCGCACAGATACGCAGTATTTT
14	TRBJ1-1	-	-	TRBV5-1	CASSLGRANTEAFF	TGCGCCAGCAGCTTGGGGCGAGCTAACACTGAAGCTTTCTTT
16	TRBJ2-5	-	once	TRBV5-1	CASSLGEGRGQETQYF	TGCGCCAGCAGCTTGGGAGAGGGTAGGGGACAAGAGACCCAGTACTTC
11	TRBJ2-7	-	many	TRBV10-3	CAIGQGYEQYF	TGTGCCATCGGGCAGGGCTACGAGCAGTACTTC